This T cell receptor beta chain stems from a study of stem cell transplantation in POMP-related autoinflammatory disease. Findings and caveats of the study: A trend toward lower repertoire diversity and greater clonality appeared in every analyzed T-cell subset of PRAID patients. Unique TRB V-J gene pairings were limited in number in patients with PRAID.

TCRdb's copy holds only in-frame clones and misses some; the assay was immunoSEQ multiplex PCR. The sample lists some 11,000 clones; more than 75% were seen once. Notes on this clone: The antigen is not known.

Trimming removed 0 bases from V and 3 bases from J, with 11 bases in between. There are 15 residues in the CDR3. The V gene's germline CDR1 is SGHDN and CDR2 FVKESK. V usage is TRBV14 and J usage is TRBJ1-1, with D uncertain. The sequencing here drew on CD8+ T cells from PBMCs, taken before stem cell transplantation. This TCR derives from a human donor with POMP-related autoinflammation and immune dysregulation (PRAID). The CDR3 coding sequence is TGTGCCAGCAGCCAAGAGGTTGCCCCTGACACTGAAGCTTTCTTT. Its protein is CASSQEVAPDTEAFF.